These T cell receptor beta chains were read from a single sample in a study of vaccination effects on CD4 cells after COVID-19. Antigens for these TCRs are unknown. Profiling relied on immunoSEQ multiplex PCR, and the TCRdb table lists in-frame clones only, not all of them. The sample shows approximately 82,000 clones, approximately 81% of them seen only once. Sequences were derived from CD4+ T cells from PBMCs cultured with HCoV-229E spike peptides, sampled before COVID-19 vaccination. These TCRs come from a human donor who received a COVID-19 vaccine. The CDR3 runs from the conserved cysteine through the conserved F or W. Each record gives: J gene, D gene, V gene, clone size, CDR3 protein, CDR3 DNA. D genes are given only for firm matches. Only part of the rows carry a size: once, few, many, or a class if the clone is expanded.

J: TRBJ2-3
D: -
V: TRBV19
size: -
CDR3: CASSRAFLANTDTQYF
DNA: TGTGCCAGTAGTCGTGCCTTTCTAGCGAACACAGATACGCAGTATTTT

J: TRBJ2-2
D: -
V: TRBV7-2
size: -
CDR3: CASSSSLSGNTGELFF
DNA: TGTGCCAGCAGCTCAAGTCTATCAGGGAACACCGGGGAGCTGTTTTTT

J: TRBJ1-4
D: TRBD1
V: TRBV30
size: -
CDR3: CACSRGREKLFF
DNA: TGTGCCTGTAGCAGGGGGCGTGAAAAACTGTTTTTT

J: TRBJ1-2
D: -
V: TRBV24-1
size: -
CDR3: CATIRGKYYGYTF
DNA: TGTGCCACCATTCGAGGGAAATACTATGGCTACACCTTC

J: TRBJ1-5
D: -
V: TRBV12-3/TRBV12-4
size: -
CDR3: CASSLWPQHF
DNA: TGTGCCAGCAGTTTATGGCCCCAGCATTTT

J: TRBJ1-1
D: TRBD1
V: TRBV18
size: -
CDR3: CASSPDTGGGTEAFF
DNA: TGTGCCAGCTCACCTGACACAGGGGGTGGAACTGAAGCTTTCTTT

J: TRBJ1-1
D: -
V: TRBV2
size: -
CDR3: CASSGVAEGTEAFF
DNA: TGTGCCAGCAGTGGGGTCGCAGAAGGCACTGAAGCTTTCTTT

J: TRBJ1-5
D: TRBD1
V: TRBV29-1
size: -
CDR3: CSDLQTGRKQPQHF
DNA: TGCAGCGACCTCCAGACAGGGCGGAAGCAGCCCCAGCATTTT

J: TRBJ1-5
D: TRBD1
V: TRBV7-2
size: few
CDR3: CASSLRGRDQPQHF
DNA: TGTGCCAGCAGCTTAAGGGGGCGCGATCAGCCCCAGCATTTT

J: TRBJ2-5
D: TRBD2
V: TRBV28
size: -
CDR3: CASMIAGGKETQYF
DNA: TGTGCCAGCATGATAGCGGGGGGGAAGGAGACCCAGTACTTC

J: TRBJ2-1
D: TRBD1
V: TRBV18
size: once
CDR3: CASSLLQGASSYNEQFF
DNA: TGTGCCAGCTCACTACTACAGGGGGCGAGCTCCTACAATGAGCAGTTCTTC

J: TRBJ1-6
D: TRBD1
V: TRBV18
size: once
CDR3: CASSRYTGGNSPLHF
DNA: TGTGCCAGCTCACGGTACACAGGGGGCAATTCACCCCTCCACTTT

J: TRBJ1-3
D: -
V: TRBV9
size: -
CDR3: CASSVEFQGPTIYF
DNA: TGTGCCAGCAGCGTAGAATTCCAGGGGCCCACCATATATTTT

J: TRBJ2-5
D: -
V: TRBV14
size: -
CDR3: CASSQRREQETQYF
DNA: TGTGCCAGCAGCCAACGCCGGGAGCAAGAGACCCAGTACTTC

J: TRBJ2-5
D: -
V: TRBV4-2
size: -
CDR3: CASSQDLIGSQAGTQYF
DNA: TGTGCCAGCAGCCAAGATCTGATAGGATCCCAAGCAGGGACCCAGTACTTC

J: TRBJ2-3
D: TRBD1
V: TRBV18
size: few
CDR3: CASSRDSHTDTQYF
DNA: TGTGCCAGCTCACGGGACAGCCACACAGATACGCAGTATTTT

J: TRBJ2-2
D: -
V: TRBV19
size: -
CDR3: CASSTPFYNTGELFF
DNA: TGTGCCAGTAGTACCCCCTTCTATAACACCGGGGAGCTGTTTTTT

J: TRBJ1-5
D: -
V: TRBV30
size: -
CDR3: CAWSLGQNNQPQHF
DNA: TGTGCCTGGAGCCTCGGACAGAACAATCAGCCCCAGCATTTT

J: TRBJ2-5
D: -
V: TRBV7-3
size: -
CDR3: CASSLHWGETQYF
DNA: TGTGCCAGCAGCTTACACTGGGGGGAGACCCAGTACTTC

J: TRBJ2-2
D: TRBD1
V: TRBV10-3
size: -
CDR3: CAIKRGLGELFF
DNA: TGTGCCATCAAGAGGGGGCTAGGGGAGCTGTTTTTT

J: TRBJ2-6
D: -
V: TRBV24-1
size: -
CDR3: CAPRGLPSGANVLTF
DNA: TGTGCCCCCAGGGGTCTCCCCTCTGGGGCCAACGTCCTGACTTTC

J: TRBJ1-5
D: TRBD1
V: TRBV5-1
size: -
CDR3: CASSLSGGVQPQHF
DNA: TGCGCCAGCAGCTTATCAGGGGGTGTTCAGCCCCAGCATTTT

J: TRBJ1-6
D: -
V: TRBV28
size: -
CDR3: CASSSSIGFGSYNSPLHF
DNA: -

J: TRBJ1-2
D: TRBD1
V: TRBV28
size: -
CDR3: CASTVTGAGGYTF
DNA: TGTGCCAGCACCGTGACAGGGGCTGGTGGCTACACCTTC

J: TRBJ2-1
D: -
V: TRBV6-5
size: -
CDR3: CASSRTVNYNEQFF
DNA: TGTGCCAGCAGTCGGACGGTGAACTACAATGAGCAGTTCTTC

J: TRBJ2-2
D: -
V: TRBV18
size: -
CDR3: CASSLTLGDTGELFF
DNA: TGTGCCAGCTCTCTTACCTTGGGGGACACCGGGGAGCTGTTTTTT

J: TRBJ2-1
D: TRBD1
V: TRBV6-6
size: -
CDR3: CASSRPRTGGSYNEQFF
DNA: TGTGCCAGCAGTCGACCACGGACAGGGGGCTCCTACAATGAGCAGTTCTTC

J: TRBJ1-1
D: -
V: TRBV27
size: -
CDR3: CASSLARITLNTEAFF
DNA: TGTGCCAGCAGTTTAGCAAGGATAACGCTGAACACTGAAGCTTTCTTT

J: TRBJ1-2
D: -
V: TRBV27
size: -
CDR3: CASSLREGAYGYTF
DNA: TGTGCCAGCAGTTTACGGGAAGGGGCTTACGGCTACACCTTC

J: TRBJ1-2
D: TRBD1
V: TRBV7-2
size: few
CDR3: CASSLAPGQAYGYTF
DNA: TGTGCCAGCAGCTTAGCGCCGGGACAGGCCTATGGCTACACCTTC

J: TRBJ1-4
D: -
V: TRBV21-1
size: -
CDR3: CASSETKRRDAPRNEKLFF
DNA: TGTGCCAGCAGCGAAACCAAGCGGAGAGATGCGCCCAGGAATGAAAAACTGTTTTTT

J: TRBJ1-3
D: -
V: TRBV30
size: once
CDR3: CAWSAGTSGNTIYF
DNA: TGTGCCTGGAGTGCCGGGACCTCTGGAAACACCATATATTTT

J: TRBJ2-3
D: TRBD1
V: TRBV10-3
size: -
CDR3: CAIPSPPLTGITDTQYF
DNA: TGTGCCATCCCCTCCCCCCCCCTGACAGGGATAACAGATACGCAGTATTTT

J: TRBJ1-6
D: TRBD1
V: TRBV5-5
size: -
CDR3: CASSALDRVIYSPLHF
DNA: TGTGCCAGCAGCGCCTTGGACAGGGTAATTTATTCACCCCTCCACTTT

J: TRBJ2-1
D: -
V: TRBV12-3/TRBV12-4
size: few
CDR3: CASSLTFEQFF
DNA: TGTGCCAGCAGTTTAACGTTTGAGCAGTTCTTC

J: TRBJ1-1
D: TRBD1
V: TRBV18
size: -
CDR3: CASSPSQTGGNTEAFF
DNA: TGTGCCAGCTCACCAAGTCAGACAGGGGGGAACACTGAAGCTTTCTTT

J: TRBJ2-6
D: TRBD1
V: TRBV24-1
size: -
CDR3: CATSGYTGGSGANVLTF
DNA: TGTGCCACCAGTGGGTACACAGGGGGCTCTGGGGCCAACGTCCTGACTTTC

J: TRBJ2-1
D: TRBD2
V: TRBV19
size: -
CDR3: CASSIIPAGGRNEQFF
DNA: TGTGCCAGTAGTATAATCCCAGCGGGGGGTCGTAATGAGCAGTTCTTC

J: TRBJ1-5
D: -
V: TRBV7-7
size: -
CDR3: CASSLGSGVLVSNQPQHF
DNA: TGTGCCAGCAGCTTAGGGTCGGGGGTTTTGGTTAGCAATCAGCCCCAGCATTTT

J: TRBJ2-6
D: TRBD2
V: TRBV6-4
size: -
CDR3: CASSRDYTSGANVLTF
DNA: TGTGCCAGCAGTCGGGACTACACCTCTGGGGCCAACGTCCTGACTTTC

J: TRBJ2-5
D: -
V: TRBV18
size: -
CDR3: CASSIYTALGINQETQYF
DNA: TGTGCCAGCTCTATCTACACCGCCCTCGGCATCAACCAAGAGACCCAGTACTTC

J: TRBJ1-2
D: -
V: TRBV3-1/TRBV3-2
size: -
CDR3: CASSTHLTGSGYGYTF
DNA: TGTGCCAGCAGCACCCACCTAACAGGGAGTGGGTATGGCTACACCTTC

J: TRBJ2-5
D: -
V: TRBV5-1
size: -
CDR3: CASSFSLQETQYF
DNA: TGCGCCAGCAGCTTTTCATTACAAGAGACCCAGTACTTC

J: TRBJ2-2
D: -
V: TRBV24-1
size: -
CDR3: CATSDQHMNTGELFF
DNA: TGTGCCACCAGTGATCAACACATGAACACCGGGGAGCTGTTTTTT

J: TRBJ2-2
D: -
V: TRBV5-5
size: -
CDR3: CASSLWGTNTGELFF
DNA: TGTGCCAGCAGCTTATGGGGGACGAACACCGGGGAGCTGTTTTTT

J: TRBJ2-2
D: -
V: TRBV7-2
size: -
CDR3: CASSSLRAGVAGELFF
DNA: TGTGCCAGCAGCTCCCTTAGGGCTGGGGTCGCCGGGGAGCTGTTTTTT

J: TRBJ2-2
D: -
V: TRBV4-3
size: -
CDR3: CASSPEPANTGELFF
DNA: TGCGCCAGCAGCCCAGAACCTGCGAACACCGGGGAGCTGTTTTTT

J: TRBJ2-1
D: -
V: TRBV2
size: -
CDR3: CASSELRQGPYNEQFF
DNA: TGTGCCAGCAGTGAACTGCGGCAGGGGCCCTACAATGAGCAGTTCTTC

J: TRBJ2-6
D: -
V: TRBV19
size: medium-sized
CDR3: CASSPQGWGLSGANVLTF
DNA: TGTGCCAGTAGCCCCCAGGGGTGGGGGCTCTCTGGGGCCAACGTCCTGACTTTC

J: TRBJ1-5
D: -
V: TRBV19
size: -
CDR3: CASGYQPQHF
DNA: TGTGCCAGTGGGTATCAGCCCCAGCATTTT

J: TRBJ1-4
D: -
V: TRBV5-4
size: -
CDR3: CASSFRTGSNEKLFF
DNA: TGTGCCAGCAGCTTTAGAACAGGGTCTAATGAAAAACTGTTTTTT

J: TRBJ1-5
D: -
V: TRBV10-1
size: -
CDR3: CASSEGGDTQPQHF
DNA: TGCGCCAGCAGTGAGGGGGGAGATACTCAGCCCCAGCATTTT

J: TRBJ1-2
D: -
V: TRBV5-5
size: -
CDR3: CASSTVIRENYGYTF
DNA: TGTGCCAGCAGCACGGTTATTAGGGAGAACTATGGCTACACCTTC

J: TRBJ2-3
D: -
V: TRBV5-1
size: -
CDR3: CASSKNRDILPTQYF
DNA: TGCGCCAGCAGCAAGAACCGGGACATCTTACCCACGCAGTATTTT

J: TRBJ1-2
D: -
V: TRBV5-1
size: -
CDR3: CASSLVAGTGYGYTF
DNA: TGCGCCAGCAGCTTGGTAGCCGGGACGGGATATGGCTACACCTTC

J: TRBJ2-3
D: TRBD1
V: TRBV30
size: -
CDR3: CAWSEQGARADTQYF
DNA: TGTGCCTGGAGTGAACAGGGGGCGCGCGCAGATACGCAGTATTTT

J: TRBJ1-6
D: -
V: TRBV7-8
size: few
CDR3: CASSLVGDNSPLHF
DNA: TGTGCCAGCAGCTTAGTGGGGGATAATTCACCCCTCCACTTT

J: TRBJ2-2
D: -
V: TRBV7-6
size: once
CDR3: CASSLAPAGITGELFF
DNA: TGTGCCAGCAGCTTAGCTCCGGCAGGAATCACCGGGGAGCTGTTTTTT

J: TRBJ1-2
D: TRBD1
V: TRBV5-4
size: -
CDR3: CASSFWTGRNYGYTF
DNA: TGTGCCAGCAGCTTCTGGACAGGCCGTAACTATGGCTACACCTTC